These T cell receptor beta chains were read from a single sample in a study of blood T cells in healthy people across ages. TCRdb used MiXCR to reprocess the 5' RACE reads, holding one entry per CDR3 protein. Among 1.6 million or so distinct CDR3 sequences listed, about 35% were seen once. What was sequenced was blood. Every receptor here comes from a woman aged 30 to 39 in good health. Both conserved end residues are part of each CDR3. D genes are given only for firm matches. Expanded clones get a size class; other rows say once, few or many, or leave the size out.

.	TRBV27	TRBJ1-2	.	CASSISPDSYGYTF
.	TRBV6-1	TRBJ2-3	.	CASSDRGPDTQYF
.	TRBV10-3	TRBJ1-1	.	CAISLRGTEAFF
.	TRBV20-1	TRBJ2-1	TRBD1	CSAHPGTGRYHEQFF
few	TRBV27	TRBJ1-1	.	CASRPRGDTEAFF
many	TRBV6-1	TRBJ1-2	.	CASSGVNNYGYTF
few	TRBV10-3	TRBJ2-5	TRBD1	CAISTGTGGETQYF
few	TRBV10-3	.	TRBD1	CAISEAAPGQGVYEQYF
.	TRBV18	TRBJ2-6	.	CASSPPGQYTSGANVLTF
.	TRBV15	TRBJ2-5	.	CATSRVRLQETQYF
.	TRBV28	TRBJ2-3	.	CASSHALTDTDTQYF
.	TRBV18	TRBJ1-2	.	CASSPLAGSGTQNYGYTF
many	TRBV3-1	TRBJ2-1	.	CASSQTDNEQFF
few	TRBV25-1	TRBJ1-1	.	CASSGGGVYSEAFF
many	TRBV24-1	TRBJ2-3	TRBD2	CAIGQRERPDTQYF
.	TRBV4-1	TRBJ2-3	.	CASSQDGQGRVAAPTDTQYF
few	TRBV12-3/TRBV12-4	TRBJ2-3	.	CASSLMAGSTDTQYF
medium-sized	TRBV27	TRBJ2-5	.	CASSSDRQETQYF
.	TRBV19	TRBJ2-7	.	CTSSISGGLSYEQYF
.	TRBV6-1	TRBJ2-5	TRBD2	CASSEGEASGTRLAGTQETQYF
.	TRBV9	TRBJ2-5	.	CAGSVSAGQAQETQYF
.	TRBV6-5	TRBJ2-3	TRBD2	CASSYSKGSGGALDTQYF
.	TRBV9	TRBJ2-3	TRBD1	CASSVDRGKDTQYF
few	TRBV20-1	TRBJ2-5	.	CSARASRTAQETQYF
.	TRBV4-1	TRBJ2-1	.	CASSPGTRGAYNEQFF
.	TRBV20-1	TRBJ2-3	.	CSASPRTDTQYF
.	TRBV7-2	.	.	CASSPQGLSSEQYF
.	TRBV29-1	TRBJ1-2	.	CSVPHRAPGYGYTF
few	TRBV7-3	TRBJ2-7	TRBD2	CASSLERGTSYEQYF
few	TRBV12-3/TRBV12-4	TRBJ1-5	TRBD1	CASSSWTGGQPQHF
.	TRBV5-5	TRBJ2-7	TRBD1	CASSLDLQGLTGEQYF